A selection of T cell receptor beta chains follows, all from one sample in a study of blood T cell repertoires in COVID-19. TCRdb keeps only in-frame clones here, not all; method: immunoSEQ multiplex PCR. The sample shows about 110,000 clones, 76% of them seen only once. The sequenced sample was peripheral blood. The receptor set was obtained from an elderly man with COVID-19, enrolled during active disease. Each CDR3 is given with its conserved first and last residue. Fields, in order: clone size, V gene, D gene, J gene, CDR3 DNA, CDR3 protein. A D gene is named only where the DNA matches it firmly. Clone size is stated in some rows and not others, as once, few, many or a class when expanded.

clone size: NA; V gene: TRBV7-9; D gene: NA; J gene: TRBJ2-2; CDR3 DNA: TGTGCCAGCAGCTTCTACCGTAGCGGGAACACCGGGGAGCTGTTTTTT; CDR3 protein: CASSFYRSGNTGELFF
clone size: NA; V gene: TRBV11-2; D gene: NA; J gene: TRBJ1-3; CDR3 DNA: TGTGCCAGCACCCCGGGGACATGGTCTGGAAACACCATATATTTT; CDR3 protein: CASTPGTWSGNTIYF
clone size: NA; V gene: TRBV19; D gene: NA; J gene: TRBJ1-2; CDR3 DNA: TGTGCCAGTAGTATCGGGGGAGCCGTTACAGGCTACACCTTC; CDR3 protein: CASSIGGAVTGYTF
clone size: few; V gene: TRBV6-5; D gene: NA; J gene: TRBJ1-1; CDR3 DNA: TGTGCCAGCAGTTGGAGGCTGAACACTGAAGCTTTCTTT; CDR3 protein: CASSWRLNTEAFF
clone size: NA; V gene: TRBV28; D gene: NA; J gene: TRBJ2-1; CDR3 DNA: TGTGCCAGCAGCGGACTCGAGGGAGACAATGAGCAGTTCTTC; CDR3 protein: CASSGLEGDNEQFF
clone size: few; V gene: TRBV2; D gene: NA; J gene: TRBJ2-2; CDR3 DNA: TGTGCCAGCATGACTGCGAACACCGGGGAGCTGTTTTTT; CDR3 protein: CASMTANTGELFF
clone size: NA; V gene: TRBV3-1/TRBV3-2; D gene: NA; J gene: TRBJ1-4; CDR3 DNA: TGTGCCAGCAGCCAAGGGCTCTACAGGGTCGGGGAAAAACTGTTTTTT; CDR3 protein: CASSQGLYRVGEKLFF
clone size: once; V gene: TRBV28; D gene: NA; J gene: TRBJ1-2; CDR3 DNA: TGTGCCAGCAGTTCCGGTACTAACTATGGCTACACCTTC; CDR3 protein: CASSSGTNYGYTF
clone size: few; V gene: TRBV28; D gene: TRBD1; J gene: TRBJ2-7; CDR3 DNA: TGTGCCAGCACCTCTTCTGGGACAGGGATCAGCGAGCAGTACTTC; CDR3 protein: CASTSSGTGISEQYF
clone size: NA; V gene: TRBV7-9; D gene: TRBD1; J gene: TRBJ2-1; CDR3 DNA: TGTGCCAGCAGCCGCCCCGGGACAGGGTACAATGAGCAGTTCTTC; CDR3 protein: CASSRPGTGYNEQFF
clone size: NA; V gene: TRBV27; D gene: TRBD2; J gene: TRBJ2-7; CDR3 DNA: TGTGCCAGCGGACCGGGAGGGAGGGAGCAGTACTTC; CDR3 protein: CASGPGGREQYF
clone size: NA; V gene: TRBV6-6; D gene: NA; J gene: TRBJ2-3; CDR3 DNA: TGTGCCAGCAGTAGGGCGGGGACAGATACGCAGTATTTT; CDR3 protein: CASSRAGTDTQYF
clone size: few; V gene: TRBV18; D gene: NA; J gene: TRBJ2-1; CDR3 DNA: TGTGCCAGCTCAAGGGGGGGCCCGTACAATGAGCAGTTCTTC; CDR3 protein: CASSRGGPYNEQFF
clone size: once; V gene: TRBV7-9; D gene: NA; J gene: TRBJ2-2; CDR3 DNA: TGTGCCGCAGGCAAGTTCGGGGGACCAAACACCGGGGAGCTGTTTTTT; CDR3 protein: CAAGKFGGPNTGELFF
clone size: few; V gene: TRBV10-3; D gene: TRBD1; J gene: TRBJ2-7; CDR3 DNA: TGTGCCATCAGGCCGGGACAGGGTACCCACGAGCAGTACTTC; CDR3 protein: CAIRPGQGTHEQYF
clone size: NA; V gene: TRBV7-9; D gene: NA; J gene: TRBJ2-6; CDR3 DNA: TGTGCCAGCAGCTTAGCCCAGTCCTCTGGGGCCAACGTCCTGACTTTC; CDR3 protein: CASSLAQSSGANVLTF
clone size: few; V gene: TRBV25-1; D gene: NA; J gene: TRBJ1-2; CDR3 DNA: TGTGCCAGCAGTGCGGACACGTCGCTGTATGGCTACACCTTC; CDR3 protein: CASSADTSLYGYTF
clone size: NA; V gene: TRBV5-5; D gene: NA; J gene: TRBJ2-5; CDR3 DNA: TGTGCCAGCATAGCCTTTTGGGGGCGCAGAGAGACCCAGTACTTC; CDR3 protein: CASIAFWGRRETQYF
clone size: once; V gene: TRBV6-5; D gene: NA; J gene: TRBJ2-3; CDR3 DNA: TGTGCCAGCAGATTACAGTTAAGCACAGATACGCAGTATTTT; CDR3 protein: CASRLQLSTDTQYF
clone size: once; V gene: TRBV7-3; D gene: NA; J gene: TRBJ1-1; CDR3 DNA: TGTGCCAGCAGCTTCACGGGGATAGGTGAAGCTTTCTTT; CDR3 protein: CASSFTGIGEAFF
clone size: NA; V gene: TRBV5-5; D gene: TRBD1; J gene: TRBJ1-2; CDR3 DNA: TGTGCCAGCAGCCGGGGGACAGAGGCTAACTATGGCTACACCTTC; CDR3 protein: CASSRGTEANYGYTF
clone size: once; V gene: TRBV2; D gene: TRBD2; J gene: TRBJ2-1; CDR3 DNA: TGTGCCAGCAGTGATGAACTAGCGCTCTACAATGAGCAGTTCTTC; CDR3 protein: CASSDELALYNEQFF
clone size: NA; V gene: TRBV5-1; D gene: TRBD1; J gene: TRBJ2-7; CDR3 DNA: TGCGCCAGCAGCCAGACGGGACAGAAAAACGAGCAGTACTTC; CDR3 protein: CASSQTGQKNEQYF
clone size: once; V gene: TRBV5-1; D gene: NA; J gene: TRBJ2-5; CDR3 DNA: TGCGCCAGCAGCTTGATAGGACAGCGCCAAGAGACCCAGTACTTC; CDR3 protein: CASSLIGQRQETQYF
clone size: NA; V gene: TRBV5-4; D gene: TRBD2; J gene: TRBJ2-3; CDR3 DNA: TGTGCCAGCAGCCCTGGGACTAGCGGGAGTGATACGCAGTATTTT; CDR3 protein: CASSPGTSGSDTQYF
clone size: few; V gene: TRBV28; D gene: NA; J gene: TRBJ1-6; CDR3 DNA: TGTGCCAGCAGTATAAGGACAGTAGATTCACCCCTCCACTTT; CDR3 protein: CASSIRTVDSPLHF
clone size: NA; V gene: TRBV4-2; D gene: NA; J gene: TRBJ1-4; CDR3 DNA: TGTGCCAGCAGCCAAGATTCGTTTGCGGGAGGGGGTGAAAAACTGTTTTTT; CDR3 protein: CASSQDSFAGGGEKLFF
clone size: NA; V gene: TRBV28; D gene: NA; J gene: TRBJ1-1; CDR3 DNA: TGTGCCAGCAGTAAGACAGGTTGGGGGGGGAACACTGAAGCTTTCTTT; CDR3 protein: CASSKTGWGGNTEAFF
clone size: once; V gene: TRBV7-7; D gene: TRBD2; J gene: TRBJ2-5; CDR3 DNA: TGTGCTAGCAGCGCAAGCGGGTGGGAGGGAGAGACCCAGTACTTC; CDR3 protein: CASSASGWEGETQYF
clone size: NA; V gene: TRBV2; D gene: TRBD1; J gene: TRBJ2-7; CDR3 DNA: TGTGCCTATACCCCGGGACAGACCTACGAGCAGTACTTC; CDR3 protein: CAYTPGQTYEQYF
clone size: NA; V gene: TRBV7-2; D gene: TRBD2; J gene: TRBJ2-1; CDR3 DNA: TGTGCCAGCAGCTTCCCACCCGGGAGGTCCTACAATGAGCAGTTCTTC; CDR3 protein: CASSFPPGRSYNEQFF
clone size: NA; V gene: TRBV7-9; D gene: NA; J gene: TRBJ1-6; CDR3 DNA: TGTGCCAGCAGCTTAACAGTCGCGTATTCACCCCTCCACTTT; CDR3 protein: CASSLTVAYSPLHF
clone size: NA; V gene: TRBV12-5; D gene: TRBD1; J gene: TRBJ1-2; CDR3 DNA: TGTGCTAGTGGTTTTGCCACCCCGGGACAGGTGGTGCACTATGGCTACACCTTC; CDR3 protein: CASGFATPGQVVHYGYTF
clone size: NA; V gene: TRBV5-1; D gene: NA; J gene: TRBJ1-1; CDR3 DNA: TGCGCCAGCCGTCATCAGGGGTTGGGGACTGAAGCTTTCTTT; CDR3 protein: CASRHQGLGTEAFF
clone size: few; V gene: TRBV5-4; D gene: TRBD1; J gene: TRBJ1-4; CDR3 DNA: TGTGCCAGCAGCCTTAGGACAGGGGAAGTTAATGAAAAACTGTTTTTT; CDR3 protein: CASSLRTGEVNEKLFF
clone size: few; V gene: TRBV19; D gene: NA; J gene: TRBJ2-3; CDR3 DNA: TGTGCCAGTAGTATTCTGTACGGGGGAGATACGCAGTATTTT; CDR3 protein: CASSILYGGDTQYF
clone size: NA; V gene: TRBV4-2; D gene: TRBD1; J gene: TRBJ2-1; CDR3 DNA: TGTGCCAGCAGCCGAGGACAGGGCCCCTACAATGAGCAGTTCTTC; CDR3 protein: CASSRGQGPYNEQFF
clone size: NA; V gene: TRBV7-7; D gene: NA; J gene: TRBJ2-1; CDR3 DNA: TGTGCTAGCAGCTTAGGTGGGACTCAAAATGAGCAGTTCTTC; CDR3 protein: CASSLGGTQNEQFF
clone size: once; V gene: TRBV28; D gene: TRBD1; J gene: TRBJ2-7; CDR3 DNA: TGTGCCAGCAGTTTATCCGACAGGGCGGATCCTCCACAGTACTTC; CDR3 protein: CASSLSDRADPPQYF
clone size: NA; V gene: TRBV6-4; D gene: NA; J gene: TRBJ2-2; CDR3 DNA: TGTGCCAGCAGTGCCCGGGTTAACACCGGGGAGCTGTTTTTT; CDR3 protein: CASSARVNTGELFF
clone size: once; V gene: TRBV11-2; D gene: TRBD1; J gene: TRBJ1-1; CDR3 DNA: TGTGCCAGCAGCTTACGACAGGGAGACACTGAAGCTTTCTTT; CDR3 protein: CASSLRQGDTEAFF
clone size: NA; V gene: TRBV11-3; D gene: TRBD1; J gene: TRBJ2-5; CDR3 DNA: TGTGCCAGCAGCCCTGGGACAGGAAGTGAGACCCAGTACTTC; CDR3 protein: CASSPGTGSETQYF
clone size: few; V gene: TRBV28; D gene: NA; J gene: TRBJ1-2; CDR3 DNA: TGTGCCAGCACCCCGGGGAGGGTAAGGGGCTACACCTTC; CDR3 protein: CASTPGRVRGYTF
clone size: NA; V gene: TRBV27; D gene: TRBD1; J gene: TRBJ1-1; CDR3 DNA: TGTGCCAGCAAGCGGGACAGGAGGACTGAAGCTTTCTTT; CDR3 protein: CASKRDRRTEAFF
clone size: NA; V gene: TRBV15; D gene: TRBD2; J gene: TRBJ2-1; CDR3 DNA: TGTGCCACCAGCAGAGATAGGACTAGCGGAGCCCTGTACAATGAGCAGTTCTTC; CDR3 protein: CATSRDRTSGALYNEQFF
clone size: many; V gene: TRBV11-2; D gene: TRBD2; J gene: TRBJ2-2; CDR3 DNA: TGTGCCAGCAGCTTAGGGGAATGGGACTATACCACCGGGGAGCTGTTTTTT; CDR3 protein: CASSLGEWDYTTGELFF
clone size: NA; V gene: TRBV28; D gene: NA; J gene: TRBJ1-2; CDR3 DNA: TGTGCCAGCAGTTTAGGACTCCAGGTGGGTGGCTACACCTTC; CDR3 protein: CASSLGLQVGGYTF
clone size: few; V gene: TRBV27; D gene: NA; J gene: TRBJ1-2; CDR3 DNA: TGTGCCAGCAGTCTGCGCGCCTTGCCCAGTGGACTCCCCCGCAGTGGCTACACCTTC; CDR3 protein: CASSLRALPSGLPRSGYTF